The text below deals with one T cell receptor (beta chain). This CDR3 is missing its conserved last phenylalanine or tryptophan, likely due to a read error. It is unclear where the CDR3 begins or ends on the DNA, so no DNA is shown, and the CDR3 is as TCRdb lists it. The sample is drawn from a study of CD4 and CD8 cells across lung adenocarcinoma regions. MiXCR, run by TCRdb on the PCR reads, gives a single entry per CDR3 protein. The sample shows 20,000 to 25,000 distinct CDR3 sequences, around 51% of them seen only once. The patients had localized lung adenocarcinoma, a non-small cell subtype. The germline CDR1 and CDR2 sequences are ENHRY and SYGVKD. Inclusive of both ends, the CDR3 amounts to 11 amino acids.

Sample: CD8+ T cells from the center of a lung tumor. The clonotype comes from a female donor with lung adenocarcinoma. The CD4 and CD8 labels of this study may be unreliable. V is TRBV10-3 and J is TRBJ2-5; whether TRBD1, the table's D call, matches the DNA was not checked. The CDR3 reads CATPWDRSQKY.